One and the same sample provided the 18 T cell receptor beta chains below, sequenced in a study of neurological immune-mediated disorders. TCRdb ran MiXCR on the 5' RACE reads and lists one entry per CDR3 protein. The sample carries more than 45,000 distinct CDR3 sequences, about 3.7% recorded once. Sequences were obtained from PBMCs. The origin of the receptors is a man aged 35 to 55 with multiple sclerosis.

This clonotype was recorded many times. The chain combines TRBV5-1 with TRBJ2-3; unclear D gene. The V gene's germline CDR1 is SGHRS and CDR2 YFSETQ. The CDR3 has 14 residues. Trimming shortened V by 5 bases and J by 6 bases, and 16 bases separated the two germline ends. CDR3 protein: CASRPGQGSDTQYF. The CDR3 bases are TGCGCCAGCAGGCCGGGCCAAGGGTCTGATACGCAGTATTTT.

This clonotype was recorded at least ten times. V gene TRBV6-1 combines with J gene TRBJ2-1; TRBD1 matches at 12 bases. Per the germline V gene, CDR1 is MNHNS and CDR2 is SASEGT. The CDR3 has 16 amino acids. V dropped 3 bases and J dropped 9; count of bases not matched to a gene: 9. CDR3 sequence reads: CASSEAPGQGASEQFF. CDR3 sequence (DNA): TGTGCCAGCAGTGAGGCCCCGGGACAGGGGGCGAGTGAGCAGTTCTTC.

In this sample, this clonotype turned up many times. The chain recombines TRBV12-3 or TRBV12-4 with TRBJ1-6; D not certain. The CDR3 extends over 11 amino acids. The V and J ends lost 3 bases and 8 bases respectively, with 2 bases between them. In nucleotides, the CDR3 is TGTGCCAGCAGTTTCCATTCACCCCTCCACTTT. Protein product: CASSFHSPLHF.

This clonotype was detected ten times or more. This chain uses TRBV2 with TRBJ1-1, with TRBD1 matching 10 bases. With V trimmed by 5 bases and J by 6 bases, 9 bases remained unmatched. The CDR3 contains 15 residues. CDR1 and CDR2 from the germline V gene are SNHLY and FYNNEI. CDR3 in DNA: TGTGCCAGCAGTTTGAAGACAGGGGGCGTCGCTGAAGCTTTCTTT. It yields the protein CASSLKTGGVAEAFF.

This clonotype has a handful of counts. This sequence joins TRBV6-5 and TRBJ2-3, with 9 bases identical to TRBD2. The germline V gene has CDR1 MNHEY and CDR2 SVGAGI. CDR3 length: 17 residues. Trimming removed 0 bases from V and 10 bases from J; junction bases left unmatched: 14. The CDR3 nucleotides are TGTGCCAGCAGTTACTCGCCTAGCGGGGTTATCCCCCTCGCGCAGTATTTT. Protein: CASSYSPSGVIPLAQYF.

The sample holds many counts of this clonotype. CDR3 sequence: CASSSTGDVGGELFF. DNA of the CDR3: TGCGCCAGCAGCTCCACAGGGGACGTTGGCGGGGAGCTGTTTTTT. The chain carries TRBV5-1 and TRBJ2-2; 7 positions match TRBD1. J lost 7 bases, V lost 3 bases, and 9 bases had no gene match. The CDR3 consists of 15 residues. Germline assignment: CDR1 SGHRS and CDR2 YFSETQ.

The table lists this clonotype with many counts. The V call is TRBV5-6, the J call TRBJ1-1; TRBD1 might be the D (6 bases). The germline V and J ends were trimmed by 0 bases and 0 bases, with 9 bases remaining between them. CDR3 size: 15 residues. CDR1 SGHDT and CDR2 YYEEEE come from the germline V gene. The CDR3 nucleotides are TGTGCCAGCAGCTTGGGGGGGCGGTTGAACACTGAAGCTTTCTTT. It codes for CASSLGGRLNTEAFF.

This clonotype has a count of ten or more. CDR3 sequence reads: CSARGTGGEEQYF. DNA for the CDR3: TGCAGTGCTAGAGGGACAGGGGGCGAGGAGCAGTACTTC. This sequence joins TRBV20-1 and TRBJ2-7, with TRBD1 identical over 11 bases. This CDR3 contains 13 residues. Germline-derived CDR1 and CDR2 are DFQATT and SNEGSKA (reference sequence). The V segment lost 1 base and the J segment 7 bases; nucleotides outside the gene matches: 3.

The table lists this clonotype with many counts. The rearrangement uses TRBV7-3 and TRBJ2-2; D not certain. V was shortened by 8 bases and J by 3 bases, with 10 bases between the two germline ends. CDR3 length: 13 amino acids. Germline loops: CDR1 SGHTA, CDR2 FQGTGA. The CDR3 DNA follows: TGTGCCAGCTCCATTTCGGACACCGGGGAGCTGTTTTTT. The encoded protein is CASSISDTGELFF.

This clonotype was detected many times. This chain joins TRBV5-1 and TRBJ2-1; D possibly uses TRBD1 or TRBD2 (7 bases each). The germline V and J ends were trimmed by 0 bases and 7 bases, with 14 bases remaining between them. The CDR3 contains 15 residues. Germline V gene data show CDR1 as SGHRS and CDR2 as YFSETQ. CDR3 region: CASSLDQGGGNEQFF. DNA of the CDR3: TGCGCCAGCAGCTTGGATCAGGGGGGAGGGAATGAGCAGTTCTTC.

The sample holds many counts of this clonotype. The chain uses TRBV20-1 and TRBJ2-1, with 8 bases that match TRBD1. CDR3 length: 14 residues. The trim removed 5 bases at V and 0 bases at J, leaving 3 bases unmatched. The germline gives CDR1 DFQATT, CDR2 SNEGSKA (reference sequence). The CDR3 here is CSAPGTGSYNEQFF. CDR3 coding DNA: TGCAGTGCTCCTGGGACAGGCTCCTACAATGAGCAGTTCTTC.

This clonotype was seen ten or more times. The V gene is TRBV6-1, the J gene TRBJ2-1; D not resolved. This CDR3 is built from 14 residues. CDR1 MNHNS and CDR2 SASEGT come from the germline V gene. V lost 6 bases to trimming and J lost 0 bases, with 9 bases between them. CDR3 coding DNA: TGTGCCAGCAGGCCCCCGGGCTCCTACAATGAGCAGTTCTTC. It codes for CASRPPGSYNEQFF.

This clonotype was seen repeatedly, ten times or more. CDR3 nucleotides: TGCGCCAGCAGCCAAGGTCCAGCGGGGTCAGAGACCCAGTACTTC. Protein: CASSQGPAGSETQYF. The V and J genes are TRBV4-1 and TRBJ2-5; 7 bases are shared with TRBD2. The CDR3 has 15 amino acids. The germline CDR1 and CDR2 sequences are MGHRA and YSYEKL. The V segment lost 1 base and the J segment 4 bases; nucleotides outside the gene matches: 6.

This clonotype has a count of ten or more. The J gene is TRBJ2-7, the V gene TRBV24-1, with TRBD1 identical over 7 bases. The germline gives CDR1 KGHDR, CDR2 SFDVKD. The CDR3 totals 14 residues. V shed 4 bases, J shed 4 bases, and the junction held 6 bases outside the gene matches. CDR3 loop: CATSDTDRRYEQYF. The CDR3 nucleotides read TGTGCCACCAGTGACACGGACAGGAGGTACGAGCAGTACTTC.

This clonotype was detected a few times. The V gene is TRBV6-5, the J gene TRBJ2-5; D is perhaps TRBD1 or TRBD2 (5 bases each). Germline lookup yields CDR1 MNHEY and CDR2 SVGAGI. V was trimmed by 7 bases and J by 5 bases, leaving 17 bases between them. The length of the CDR3 is 14 residues. CDR3 bases: TGTGCCAGCAACGCCGGAATAGGGACGGAGACCCAGTACTTC. It codes for CASNAGIGTETQYF.

This clonotype was seen ten or more times. The CDR3 loop reads CASSRDPVENEKLFF. Written as DNA, the CDR3 is TGTGCCAGCAGCCGCGACCCAGTCGAGAACGAAAAACTGTTTTTT. V and J are TRBV3-1 and TRBJ1-4; D is undetermined. Deletions cut 4 bases from V and 8 bases from J, with 17 bases between. This CDR3 is built from 15 residues. CDR1 and CDR2 from the germline V gene are LGHDT and YNNKEL (reference sequence).

The table lists this clonotype with many counts. The J gene is TRBJ2-1, the V gene TRBV3-1, with TRBD2 as a possible D gene (5 bases). Trimming stripped 2 bases from V and 4 bases from J, with 21 bases between. Germline CDR1 reads LGHDT; CDR2 reads YNNKEL (reference sequence). The CDR3 has 18 amino acids. CDR3 coding DNA: TGTGCCAGCAGCCAATATGTGGGAAAGCTGAGGGATTACAATGAGCAGTTCTTC. Amino acids: CASSQYVGKLRDYNEQFF.

This clonotype was observed many times. V is TRBV9 and J is TRBJ2-7; D might be TRBD1 (6 bases). The ends were cut back, 4 bases at V and 0 bases at J, with 11 bases in the middle. Looked up from germline, CDR1 is SGDLS and CDR2 is YYNGEE. The CDR3 has 14 residues. The CDR3 region has the DNA TGTGCCAGCAGCCCCGGACAGTCCTCCTACGAGCAGTACTTC. This gives the protein CASSPGQSSYEQYF.